Following are 24 T cell receptor beta chains from one sample sequenced in a study of T cells in Graves' hyperthyroidism and ophthalmopathy. RNA transcripts were the template for amplifying TCR beta CDR3 regions. A set of HTBI primers served as the primers for a first-round RT-PCR of the TCR CDR3. Each CDR3 protein gets one entry after TCRdb re-called the multiplex PCR reads with MiXCR. Of 750,000 to 900,000 distinct CDR3 sequences detected, around 38% appear once; the ten largest clones hold approximately 8.7%. Input material: blood. Receptor source: a man aged 18-30 years with Graves' hyperthyroidism.

Concerning this clonotype: Being one base from a much bigger clone, this may be a read error. The chain combines TRBV20-1 with TRBJ2-7; either TRBD1 or TRBD2 may supply D (5 bases each). This CDR3 has 13 amino acids. The germline CDR1 and CDR2 sequences are DFQATT and SNEGSKA (reference sequence). CDR3 region: CSAHSVGTYGQYF. The CDR3 nucleotides read TGCAGTGCACACTCGGTCGGGACCTACGGGCAGTACTTC.

Many counts were recorded for this clonotype. The CDR3 DNA reads TGCGCCAGCAGTGAGATCAGGGGTTTTGAGGCCCAGCATTTT. This codes for CASSEIRGFEAQHF. The chain recombines TRBV10-2 with TRBJ1-5, with a weak D call TRBD1 (6 bases). The ends were cut back, 2 bases at V and 11 bases at J, with 16 bases in the middle. The CDR3 is 14 residues long. Germline V gives CDR1 WSHSY, CDR2 SAAADI.

The chain links TRBV7-2 to TRBJ1-2; 7 bases map to TRBD1. The ends lost 5 bases at V and 5 bases at J; junction bases unmatched: 23. From germline, CDR1 is SGHTA and CDR2 FQGNSA. The CDR3 is made up of 19 amino acids. The CDR3 sequence is CASSPIGTEQSITTYGYTF. As DNA, the CDR3 is TGTGCCAGCAGCCCAATAGGGACAGAACAATCTATTACCACGTATGGCTACACCTTC.

The chain employs TRBV12-3 or TRBV12-4 and TRBJ2-5, with D uncertain. With 4 bases removed from V and 5 bases from J, the gap between germline ends came to 11 bases. The CDR3 contains 13 residues. CDR3 amino acids: CASSSGLWETQYF. The CDR3 DNA is TGTGCCAGCAGTTCCGGCCTTTGGGAGACCCAGTACTTC.

A remark on this clonotype: Since a much larger clone is just one base distant, this may be a read error. V is TRBV19 and J is TRBJ2-5; 7 bases match TRBD1. This CDR3 has 13 residues. Germline V gene sequence: CDR1 LNHDA, CDR2 SQIVND (reference sequence). The CDR3 DNA is TGTGCCAGTTCCGAGGACAGGCAAGAGACCCGGTACTTC. It is translated as CASSEDRQETRYF.

This clonotype was counted between two and nine times. The chain uses TRBV7-8 and TRBJ2-5, with 7 bases lining up with TRBD2. Looked up from germline, CDR1 is SGHVS and CDR2 is FQNEAQ. V was pared by 3 bases and J by 3 bases, with 7 bases of the junction left unmatched. The CDR3 runs to 15 residues. In nucleotides, the CDR3 is TGTGCCAGCAGCTTCCTAGCCGGGACTAAAGAGACCCAGTACTTC. It specifies CASSFLAGTKETQYF.

The chain links TRBV2 to TRBJ1-5; D is perhaps TRBD1 (5 bases). Germline CDR1 reads SNHLY; CDR2 reads FYNNEI. Trimming pared 6 bases from V and 9 bases from J, leaving 18 bases between. This CDR3 spans 14 amino acids. This CDR3 is CASSLAGDSGPQHF. The DNA of the CDR3 is TGTGCCAGCAGCCTCGCGGGGGACTCCGGGCCCCAGCATTTT.

The chain employs TRBV19 and TRBJ2-5; D uncertain. The CDR3 loop spans 11 amino acids. Germline lookup yields CDR1 LNHDA and CDR2 SQIVND (reference sequence). The V end was cut by 11 bases, the J end by 4 bases, with 11 bases between. This chain's CDR3 is CAGVMGETQYF. In DNA, the CDR3 is TGTGCCGGCGTCATGGGAGAGACCCAGTACTTC. Complete variable domain (other parts from reference TRBV19 and TRBJ2-5): DGGITQSPKYLFRKEGQNVTLSCEQNLNHDAMYWYRQDPGQGLRLIYYSQIVNDFQKGDIAEGYSVSREKKESFPLTVTSAQKNPTAFYLCAGVMGETQYFGPGTRLLVL.

This clonotype was seen more than once but under ten times. The J gene is TRBJ1-4, the V gene TRBV6-5, with TRBD1 as a possible D gene (5 bases). Germline assignment: CDR1 MNHEY and CDR2 SVGAGI. This CDR3 is built from 12 residues. The germline V and J ends were trimmed by 5 bases and 17 bases, with 18 bases remaining between them. The CDR3 reads CASSEGGRGGFF. In nucleotides, the CDR3 is TGTGCCAGCAGTGAAGGCGGCCGGGGCGGATTTTTT.

This clonotype turned up a few times. V and J are TRBV20-1 and TRBJ2-2; TRBD2 aligns across 8 bases. After removal of 6 bases from V and 1 base from J, the junction contained 1 base not matched to a gene. The length of the CDR3 is 13 residues. CDR1 and CDR2 (germline): DFQATT, SNEGSKA (reference sequence). The CDR3 sequence: CSALAGNTGELFF. CDR3 DNA sequence: TGCAGTGCCCTAGCGGGGAACACCGGGGAGCTGTTTTTT.

This clonotype was counted many times. The genes are TRBV7-9 and TRBJ1-3; 7 bases fit TRBD1. Germline V lookup: CDR1 SEHNR, CDR2 FQNEAQ (reference sequence). The CDR3 spans 14 residues. J lost 2 bases, V lost 10 bases, and 8 bases had no gene match. CDR3 sequence (DNA): TGTGCCACCACCCCTGACAGGGCTGGAAACACCATATATTTT. This gives the protein CATTPDRAGNTIYF.

This clonotype appeared many times. J is TRBJ2-5 and V is TRBV20-1; 7 positions agree with TRBD2. Germline-derived CDR1 and CDR2 are DFQATT and SNEGSKA (reference sequence). The CDR3 covers 13 residues. V was pared by 3 bases and J by 2 bases, with 3 bases of the junction left unmatched. The CDR3 bases are TGCAGTGCTAGCGGGAGGACTCAAGAGACCCAGTACTTC. Translated: CSASGRTQETQYF.

This clonotype appeared many times. V usage is TRBV29-1 and J usage is TRBJ1-2; TRBD1 is a possible D gene (5 bases). Germline-derived CDR1 and CDR2 are SQVTM and ANQGSEA. Deletions cut 2 bases from V and 6 bases from J, with 13 bases between. This CDR3 is 13 amino acids long. The CDR3 DNA follows: TGCAGCGTTGAATTGGGGGAAGCTAATGGCTACACCTTC. This sequence encodes CSVELGEANGYTF.

This chain joins TRBV9 and TRBJ1-2, with D unclear. CDR1 is SGDLS, CDR2 YYNGEE, per germline. V was pared by 6 bases and J by 4 bases, with 16 bases between. This CDR3 has 14 residues. The CDR3 DNA is TGTGCCAGCACCAGAAGGCCGGGAGGCTATGGCTACACCTTC. Amino acid sequence: CASTRRPGGYGYTF.

This rearrangement joins TRBV15 to TRBJ2-5; TRBD2 matches at 12 bases. The germline CDR1 and CDR2 sequences are LNHNV and YYDKDF (reference sequence). The CDR3 runs to 16 residues. V was clipped by 5 bases and J by 2 bases; unmatched bases: 6. CDR3 protein: CATSRRLAGAQETQYF. In nucleotides, the CDR3 is TGTGCCACCAGCCGTAGACTAGCGGGAGCTCAAGAGACCCAGTACTTC. The whole variable domain, remainder taken from reference TRBV15 and TRBJ2-5, is DAMVIQNPRYQVTQFGKPVTLSCSQTLNHNVMYWYQQKSSQAPKLLFHYYDKDFNNEADTPDNFQSRRPNTSFCFLDIRSPGLGDTAMYLCATSRRLAGAQETQYFGPGTRLLVL.

As for this clonotype: A much larger clone lies a single base off, so this may be a read error. This rearrangement joins TRBV10-3 to TRBJ2-7; TRBD1 matches 7 bases. The CDR3 runs 15 residues. CDR1 ENHRY and CDR2 SYGVKD come from the germline V gene. The CDR3 DNA is TGTGCCGTCAGTGGACAGGACATTGGGATTTACGAGCAGTACTTC. As protein: CAVSGQDIGIYEQYF.

Written as DNA, the CDR3 is TGTGCCAGCAGCCCAGGGGTCGTGAATTCACCCCTCCACTTT. Translation: CASSPGVVNSPLHF. The rearrangement joins TRBV11-1 to TRBJ1-6, with D tentatively TRBD1 (6 bases). Germline V gene sequence: CDR1 SGHAT, CDR2 FQDESV (reference sequence). This CDR3 region has 14 residues. Between the trimmed V and J ends, which lost 5 bases and 7 bases, there was a span of 12 bases. Combining the CDR3 with reference TRBV11-1 and TRBJ1-6 gives the whole variable domain EAEVAQSPRYKITEKSQAVAFWCDPISGHATLYWYRQILGQGPELLVQFQDESVVDDSQLPKDRFSAERLKGVDSTLKIQPAELGDSAMYLCASSPGVVNSPLHFGNGTRLTVT.

The table lists this clonotype with many counts. V gene TRBV29-1 combines with J gene TRBJ2-7; D is unresolved. Germline values: CDR1 SQVTM, CDR2 ANQGSEA. Trimming removed 1 base at V and 3 bases at J, with 10 bases between. The CDR3 is 13 residues long. The CDR3 bases are TGCAGCGTTGAAGTGCTAGGCAGCTACGAGCAGTACTTC. As protein: CSVEVLGSYEQYF.

Only a few counts were recorded for this clonotype. The rearrangement joins TRBV5-4 to TRBJ1-1; D gene unclear. V was pared by 4 bases and J by 4 bases, with 14 bases between. CDR3 length: 14 residues. CDR1 is SGHNT, CDR2 YYREEE, per germline (reference sequence). The CDR3 coding sequence is TGTGCCAGCAGCACCGGCCATGCTGGCACTGAAGCTTTCTTT. Its translation: CASSTGHAGTEAFF.

This clonotype has ten or more counts. The V gene is TRBV29-1, the J gene TRBJ1-1; 9 bases are a match to TRBD1. This CDR3 is built from 13 residues. CDR1 SQVTM and CDR2 ANQGSEA come from the germline V gene. With 3 bases clipped from V and 1 base from J, the junction kept 0 bases outside the gene matches. The CDR3 is CSVEDRGNTEAFF. CDR3 bases: TGCAGCGTTGAGGACAGGGGGAACACTGAAGCTTTCTTT.

This rearrangement joins TRBV29-1 to TRBJ2-3, with D perhaps matching TRBD2 (6 bases). CDR1 SQVTM and CDR2 ANQGSEA come from the germline V gene. CDR3 length: 12 amino acids. The V end was cut by 3 bases, the J end by 3 bases, with 7 bases between. DNA of the CDR3: TGCAGCGTTGAGGAGGGAACAGATACGCAGTATTTT. Protein sequence: CSVEEGTDTQYF.

This clonotype has more than one count but fewer than ten. Mismatch with germline at one junction end may stem from a read error. This rearrangement joins TRBV6-5 to TRBJ1-1; D remains unclear. The CDR3 sequence is 14 residues long. Germline-derived CDR1 and CDR2 are MNHEY and SVGAGI. Here the CDR3 reads CASSDSPVKTEAFF. The CDR3 DNA is TGTGCCAGTTCGGACTCCCCCGTGAAGACTGAAGCTTTCTTT.

The chain is built from TRBV28 and TRBJ1-1; 7 positions match TRBD1. V dropped 3 bases and J dropped 0; count of bases not matched to a gene: 7. CDR1 is MDHEN and CDR2 is SYDVKM in the germline V gene. The CDR3 runs 16 residues. This chain's CDR3 is CASSFRLTGVNTEAFF. The CDR3 DNA is TGTGCCAGCAGTTTTCGTCTTACAGGGGTGAACACTGAAGCTTTCTTT. The variable domain in full, completed from reference TRBV28 and TRBJ1-1, reads DVKVTQSSRYLVKRTGEKVFLECVQDMDHENMFWYRQDPGLGLRLIYFSYDVKMKEKGDIPEGYSVSREKKERFSLILESASTNQTSMYLCASSFRLTGVNTEAFFGQGTRLTVV.

This clonotype appeared many times. This chain links TRBV7-6 with TRBJ1-1, with D maybe TRBD1 (5 bases). Germline CDR1 is SGHVS and CDR2 is FNYEAQ. This CDR3 is built from 15 residues. Trimming shortened V by 1 base and J by 0 bases, and 9 bases separated the two germline ends. CDR3 DNA sequence: TGTGCCAGCAGCTTAGATGGGGCATTGAACACTGAAGCTTTCTTT. This translates into CASSLDGALNTEAFF.